Each of the 10 T cell receptor beta chains below was sequenced from the same sample in a study of blood T cell repertoires in COVID-19. Here immunoSEQ multiplex PCR was the method, and the copy in TCRdb shows in-frame clones only, minus some. The data show about 140,000 clones, with 65% to 80% seen just once and roughly 13% held by the top ten. Sequences were obtained from peripheral blood. Receptor source: an elderly man with acute or convalescent COVID-19.

V is TRBV28 and J is TRBJ1-4; 9 bases match TRBD1. Germline lookup yields CDR1 MDHEN and CDR2 SYDVKM. V trimming: 5 bases; J trimming: 6 bases; junction bases outside the gene matches: 7. This CDR3 has 15 amino acids. The CDR3 DNA sequence: TGTGCCAGCAGTGAACCGGGACAGGGAGATGAAAAACTGTTTTTT. Its protein is CASSEPGQGDEKLFF.

The chain combines TRBV6-5 with TRBJ2-1; 11 nucleotides align to TRBD2. The V segment lost 6 bases and the J segment 9 bases; nucleotides outside the gene matches: 10. The CDR3 spans 15 residues. CDR1 and CDR2 from the germline V gene are MNHEY and SVGAGI. CDR3 nucleotides: TGTGCCAGCAGGCGAACCGGGACTAGCGGTAGTGAGCAGTTCTTC. Its translation is CASRRTGTSGSEQFF.

This rearrangement joins TRBV2 to TRBJ2-1; D is perhaps TRBD2 (6 bases). The CDR3 contains 15 residues. CDR1 SNHLY and CDR2 FYNNEI come from the germline V gene. V lost 4 bases and J lost 1, with 11 bases in between. This CDR3 is CASSARDLSYNEQFF. The CDR3 nucleotides read TGTGCCAGCAGTGCGCGGGACCTATCCTACAATGAGCAGTTCTTC. The whole variable domain, remainder taken from reference TRBV2 and TRBJ2-1, is EPEVTQTPSHQVTQMGQEVILRCVPISNHLYFYWYRQILGQKVEFLVSFYNNEISEKSEIFDDQFSVERPDGSNFTLKIRSTKLEDSAMYFCASSARDLSYNEQFFGPGTRLTVL.

This clone has more than one count but fewer than ten. The genes are TRBV28 and TRBJ1-5, with 8 nucleotides matching TRBD1. The V and J ends lost 6 bases and 0 bases, in that order; junction bases with no gene match: 7. Germline V gene data show CDR1 as MDHEN and CDR2 as SYDVKM. This CDR3 is built from 16 residues. CDR3 in amino acids: CASRETGATSNQPQHF. The CDR3 nucleotides read TGTGCCAGCAGGGAGACAGGGGCGACTAGCAATCAGCCCCAGCATTTT.

The chain is built from TRBV3-1 (or the pseudogene TRBV3-2) and TRBJ1-6, with TRBD1 matching 9 bases. CDR1 and CDR2 (germline): LGHDT, YNNKEL (reference sequence). J was trimmed by 8 bases and V by 4 bases; bases with no gene match: 3. This CDR3 is built from 14 residues. The CDR3 DNA is TGTGCCAGCAGCCCGACAGGGGGAGATTCACCCCTCCACTTT. Amino acids: CASSPTGGDSPLHF.

The V call is TRBV18, the J call TRBJ1-2, with unresolved D. Germline V gene data show CDR1 as KGHSH and CDR2 as LQKENI. The V and J ends lost 6 bases and 1 base respectively, with 12 bases between them. The length of the CDR3 is 14 residues. CDR3 sequence: CASSLKRDNYGYTF. The CDR3 DNA follows: TGTGCCAGCTCGCTCAAGCGGGATAACTATGGCTACACCTTC.

The chain recombines TRBV6-2 or TRBV6-3 with TRBJ1-6, with D unresolved. In germline, CDR1 is MNHEY, CDR2 SVGEGT. The CDR3 totals 14 residues. Trimming took 4 bases from V and 7 from J, leaving 11 bases between them. The CDR3 bases are TGTGCCAGCAGTTCCGGATCCGGGAATTCACCCCTCCACTTT. Translating it yields CASSSGSGNSPLHF.

The V and J genes are TRBV19 and TRBJ2-5; TRBD1 is a possible D gene (6 bases). Germline CDR1 and CDR2: LNHDA and SQIVND (reference sequence). Trimming stripped 3 bases from V and 6 bases from J, with 17 bases between. This CDR3 region has 15 residues. The CDR3 nucleotides are TGTGCCAGTAGTATCAACAGGGACCGGATGAAGACCCAGTACTTC. As protein: CASSINRDRMKTQYF.

This chain connects TRBV6-5 to TRBJ2-1; tentative D call: TRBD2 (5 bases). This CDR3 has 15 residues. The germline CDR1 and CDR2 sequences are MNHEY and SVGAGI. V lost 7 bases and J lost 8, with 21 bases in between. This chain's CDR3 is CASKGLGEARDEQFF. In DNA form, the CDR3 reads TGTGCCAGCAAAGGGTTGGGAGAGGCTCGGGATGAGCAGTTCTTC.

This sequence joins TRBV18 and TRBJ1-1; 7 nucleotides agree with TRBD1. The germline CDR1 and CDR2 sequences are KGHSH and LQKENI. V gave up 1 base and J gave up 4 bases; unmatched junction bases: 6. CDR3 length: 15 amino acids. In DNA form, the CDR3 reads TGTGCCAGCTCACCACAGGGGGCGCCGAGCACTGAAGCTTTCTTT. It codes for CASSPQGAPSTEAFF.